What follows are 20 T cell receptor beta chains derived from one specimen sequenced in a study of shared clonotypes between healthy human individuals. Method: immunoSEQ multiplex PCR; TCRdb's copy keeps in-frame clones and lacks some. The sample yields approximately 2.4 million clones, around 95% seen once. Material: naive CD4+ T cells sorted from blood. The subset here: CD45RA+ positively selected. All receptors come from a man aged 18 to 30 in good health.

The gene calls are TRBV28 and TRBJ2-7; D possibly corresponds to TRBD1 (6 bases). The CDR3 runs to 15 residues. The V and J ends lost 3 bases and 4 bases respectively, with 16 bases between them. In germline, CDR1 is MDHEN, CDR2 SYDVKM. The CDR3 reads CASSFGQGFRYEQYF. As DNA, the CDR3 is TGTGCCAGCAGTTTCGGGCAGGGGTTTCGGTACGAGCAGTACTTC.

The V gene is TRBV30, the J gene TRBJ1-1; 8 positions agree with TRBD1. The V and J ends lost 6 bases and 1 base, in that order; junction bases with no gene match: 10. CDR3 length: 15 residues. Germline assignment: CDR1 GTSNPN and CDR2 SVGIG (reference sequence). The CDR3 spells CACRADREGNTEAFF. CDR3 coding DNA: TGTGCCTGTCGAGCGGACAGGGAAGGGAACACTGAAGCTTTCTTT.

About this clone itself: The sample contains more than one DNA sequence encoding this CDR3. The CDR3 region is CASRPRGGSYEQYF. Written as DNA, the CDR3 is TGTGCCAGCCGACCTAGAGGGGGCTCCTACGAGCAGTACTTC. The rearrangement joins TRBV11-2 to TRBJ2-7, with D possibly being TRBD1 (6 bases). The CDR3 length is 14 residues. V lost 8 bases, J lost 0 bases, and 14 bases lay in between. CDR1 is SGHAT, CDR2 FQNNGV, per germline.

The chain recombines TRBV9 with TRBJ2-2, with TRBD2 matching 13 bases. V lost 2 bases, J lost 5 bases, and 6 bases stayed unmatched. Germline V gene data show CDR1 as SGDLS and CDR2 as YYNGEE. The CDR3 runs 17 residues. CDR3 sequence: CASSVGLAGAMTGELFF. Here the CDR3 DNA reads TGTGCCAGCAGCGTTGGACTAGCGGGAGCAATGACCGGGGAGCTGTTTTTT.

This rearrangement joins TRBV2 to TRBJ1-1; 7 bases line up with TRBD1. Per the germline V gene, CDR1 is SNHLY and CDR2 is FYNNEI. Trimming at V came to 5 bases and at J to 0 bases, leaving 6 bases not matched to a gene. There are 15 residues in the CDR3. CDR3 residues: CASSRQGGVNTEAFF. The CDR3 bases are TGTGCCAGCAGTCGACAGGGTGGGGTGAACACTGAAGCTTTCTTT.

This chain joins TRBV10-3 and TRBJ2-5; 8 nucleotides align to TRBD2. V shed 5 bases and J 5 bases; nucleotides not matched to a gene: 4. The CDR3 is made up of 13 amino acids. Per the germline V gene, CDR1 is ENHRY and CDR2 is SYGVKD. The CDR3 is CAISPTSVETQYF. The CDR3 DNA sequence: TGTGCCATCAGTCCGACTAGCGTGGAGACCCAGTACTTC.

This rearrangement joins TRBV2 to TRBJ1-3, with D possibly being TRBD1 (6 bases). The CDR3 spans 12 residues. Trimming stripped 11 bases from V and 7 bases from J, with 15 bases between. Germline V lookup: CDR1 SNHLY, CDR2 FYNNEI. Written as DNA, the CDR3 is TGTGCCGGAGGGGGGGTTCGGAACACCATATATTTT. Translated: CAGGGVRNTIYF. Drawing the rest from reference TRBV2 and TRBJ1-3, the complete variable domain is EPEVTQTPSHQVTQMGQEVILRCVPISNHLYFYWYRQILGQKVEFLVSFYNNEISEKSEIFDDQFSVERPDGSNFTLKIRSTKLEDSAMYFCAGGGVRNTIYFGEGSWLTVV.

The V gene is TRBV5-4, the J gene TRBJ2-5; 7 nucleotides agree with TRBD1. With 3 bases clipped from V and 5 bases from J, the junction kept 10 bases outside the gene matches. There are 15 residues in the CDR3. Germline values: CDR1 SGHNT, CDR2 YYREEE (reference sequence). CDR3 residues: CASSSGSRGPETQYF. The CDR3 nucleotides read TGTGCCAGCAGCTCTGGTAGTAGGGGGCCCGAGACCCAGTACTTC.

The chain carries TRBV30 and TRBJ2-1; perhaps TRBD1 as D (6 bases). Per the germline V gene, CDR1 is GTSNPN and CDR2 is SVGIG (reference sequence). There are 14 residues in the CDR3. Trimming cost V 2 bases and J 4 bases, with 12 bases left between them. The CDR3 DNA sequence: TGTGCCTGGAGTACGGCAGGGGCGTACAATGAGCAGTTCTTC. Translating gives CAWSTAGAYNEQFF.

Remarks on this clone: Other DNA sequences in the same sample also yield this CDR3. The chain is built from TRBV11-2 and TRBJ2-5; no definite D call. The CDR3 length is 11 residues. With 1 base removed from V and 5 bases from J, the gap between germline ends came to 2 bases. Germline CDR1 reads SGHAT; CDR2 reads FQNNGV. The DNA of the CDR3 is TGTGCCAGCAGCTTAGTTGAGACCCAGTACTTC. It encodes CASSLVETQYF.

The gene calls are TRBV9 and TRBJ2-1; 13 bases are shared with TRBD2. From germline, CDR1 is SGDLS and CDR2 YYNGEE. This CDR3 comprises 17 residues. V was clipped by 0 bases and J by 6 bases; unmatched bases: 6. CDR3 amino acids: CASSVAGGTSGANEQFF. CDR3 in DNA: TGTGCCAGCAGCGTAGCTGGGGGGACTAGCGGGGCCAATGAGCAGTTCTTC. Full variable domain (remainder filled in from reference TRBV9 and TRBJ2-1): DSGVTQTPKHLITATGQRVTLRCSPRSGDLSVYWYQQSLDQGLQFLIQYYNGEERAKGNILERFSAQQFPDLHSELNLSSLELGDSALYFCASSVAGGTSGANEQFFGPGTRLTVL.

This chain links TRBV6-5 with TRBJ2-7, with D possibly called TRBD1 or TRBD2 (5 bases each). Trimming left V 5 bases short and J 3 bases short, with 17 bases between. The germline V gene has CDR1 MNHEY and CDR2 SVGAGI. The CDR3 length is 15 residues. The CDR3 coding sequence is TGTGCCAGCAGTAAAACAGGACTGGGTGACTACGAGCAGTACTTC. Protein sequence: CASSKTGLGDYEQYF.

The chain has TRBV5-1 and TRBJ2-4, with 8 bases aligning to TRBD2. J lost 2 bases, V lost 1 base, and 2 bases had no gene match. CDR1 is SGHRS and CDR2 is YFSETQ in the germline V gene. This CDR3 contains 15 residues. The CDR3 reads CASSLTSGSKNIQYF. The DNA for the CDR3 is TGCGCCAGCAGCTTGACTAGCGGCTCCAAAAACATTCAGTACTTC.

The CDR3 protein is CASSLPGANTEAFF. Written as DNA, the CDR3 is TGTGCCAGCAGCTTGCCAGGGGCTAACACTGAAGCTTTCTTT. The chain recombines TRBV5-6 with TRBJ1-1; possibly TRBD1 for D (6 bases). The CDR3 has 14 residues. Germline V gene lookup returns CDR1 SGHDT and CDR2 YYEEEE. Trimming cost V 1 base and J 2 bases, with 9 bases left between them.

The chain combines TRBV28 with TRBJ1-2; maybe TRBD1 (6 bases). The CDR3 is made up of 15 amino acids. Trimming cost V 2 bases and J 4 bases, with 14 bases left between them. Germline V lookup: CDR1 MDHEN, CDR2 SYDVKM. CDR3 loop: CASSLDTGPVYGYTF. In nucleotides, the CDR3 is TGTGCCAGCAGTTTAGACACAGGGCCGGTCTATGGCTACACCTTC.

The chain recombines TRBV7-2 with TRBJ1-5; no clear D. Germline CDR1 and CDR2: SGHTA and FQGNSA. V gave up 1 base and J gave up 6 bases, with 7 bases separating them. CDR3 length equals 13 residues. CDR3 sequence reads: CASSLELAQPQHF. The CDR3 coding sequence is TGTGCCAGCAGCTTAGAATTGGCTCAGCCCCAGCATTTT.

The chain links TRBV19 to TRBJ2-7, with a weak D call TRBD1 (6 bases). Deletions cut 1 base from V and 2 bases from J, with 9 bases between. CDR3 size: 14 residues. Germline CDR1 and CDR2: LNHDA and SQIVND (reference sequence). CDR3 amino acids: CASSIVQGAYEQYF. CDR3 in DNA: TGTGCCAGTAGTATAGTACAGGGCGCCTACGAGCAGTACTTC.

The gene calls are TRBV5-1 and TRBJ2-7, with 7 positions matching TRBD1. In germline, CDR1 is SGHRS, CDR2 YFSETQ. The CDR3 sequence is 13 residues long. The V segment lost 5 bases and the J segment 2 bases; nucleotides outside the gene matches: 4. This chain's CDR3 is CASRRDSPYEQYF. DNA for the CDR3: TGCGCCAGCAGAAGGGACAGCCCCTACGAGCAGTACTTC.

The chain recombines TRBV2 with TRBJ2-3; 8 bases are a match to TRBD1. V was pared by 7 bases and J by 0 bases, with 9 bases of the junction left unmatched. The CDR3 runs to 16 residues. CDR1 is SNHLY, CDR2 FYNNEI, per germline. The CDR3 is CASNDRGTMSTDTQYF. The CDR3 region has the DNA TGTGCCAGCAACGACAGGGGAACAATGAGCACAGATACGCAGTATTTT.

The rearrangement uses TRBV5-1 and TRBJ2-7, with 7 nucleotides matching TRBD1. CDR1 is SGHRS and CDR2 is YFSETQ in the germline V gene. The CDR3 is made up of 16 amino acids. V lost 4 bases, J lost 3 bases, and 13 bases stayed unmatched. Here the CDR3 DNA reads TGCGCCAGCAGCAGGATACAGGGGCGGACGATCTACGAGCAGTACTTC. Amino acid sequence: CASSRIQGRTIYEQYF.